This TCR beta chain was sequenced in a study of spatial heterogeneity in lung cancer. Turning to the study itself: There were consistently more beta-chain sequences detected than alpha-chain sequences.

This clonotype was observed many times. Its specificity is unknown. Time point defined: sample taken at primary tumor resection. The donor group consisted of over 55 patients who had untreated, early-stage non-small cell lung cancer. Whole RNA was taken from tumor, nontumor lung or frozen PBMC; it was then sequenced unsorted. Study-wide results and limits: The study found that expanded intratumoral alpha and beta TCR counts tracked tumor mutation counts.

The CDR3 runs to 16 residues. Germline trimming cut 2 bases from V and 3 bases from J; bases unmatched to any gene: 2. Germline-derived CDR1 and CDR2 are SGHNT and YYREEE (reference sequence). Carried by each TCR cDNA molecule was a unique molecular identifier. One entry per CDR3 protein, called by TCRdb with MiXCR from the 5' RACE reads. Of fewer than 11,000 distinct CDR3 sequences in the sample, approximately 8% were seen once. This receptor was obtained from a male donor with early-stage non-small cell lung cancer. The genes are TRBV5-4 and TRBJ2-2; 12 bases are a match to TRBD2. Material: lung tumor tissue, obtained at surgery. CDR3 nucleotide sequence: TGTGCCAGCAGCTTCAGACTAGCGGGGGACACCGGGGAGCTGTTTTTT. It translates to CASSFRLAGDTGELFF.